This paragraph reports one T cell receptor (beta chain). Which antigen it targets is not known. No clone much larger than this one lies a single base away; base qualities are absent. The data stem from a study of T cell changes during pregnancy in multiple sclerosis (dated by TCRdb to about 2019). About the study as a whole: The study examined how the T cell repertoire changed over the course of pregnancy in women with multiple sclerosis.

The library was produced with the immunoSEQ multiplex PCR assay. As stored in TCRdb, this immuneACCESS dataset retains in-frame rearrangements with V and J assigned. A fraction of the clones does not appear; measured against another copy, unresolved V genes explain less than half of the discrepancy, and the remainder lacks a known reason. The sample contains 55,000 to 70,000 clones, approximately 92% of them found a single time. Jointly, the top ten make up 2.5% to 3.5% of the sample. Sequenced material: CD8+ T cells from peripheral blood mononuclear cells, taken in the third trimester of pregnancy. This sequence was found in a female donor in good health, enrolled as a control in a pregnancy study.

The DNA is TGTGCCAGCAGTTCCCGGACAGGGAATATGGGGCGCCTCCACTTT. It encodes CASSSRTGNMGRLHF. The chain is made from TRBV27 and TRBJ1-6; 8 of the junction bases match TRBD1. Based on the germline V gene (reference sequence), the CDR1 and CDR2 sequences are MNHEY and SMNVEV. The CDR3 contains 15 residues, cysteine and phenylalanine counted. Only the CDR3 DNA stays, 45 bases, in frame from base 1. V ends up 4 bases short and J 15 bases short, with an unmatched junction base count of 14.